This T cell receptor beta chain appears in the sequencing data of a study of cytomegalovirus exposure and HLA in healthy donors. The primer mix had 60 Vbeta and 13 Jbeta primers. Using immunoSEQ multiplex PCR, the repertoire was profiled, and TCRdb retains in-frame clones only, with some absent. The table includes fewer than 200,000 clones, 72% detected once. Overall study results and limits: No immune exposure information besides CMV serostatus was available.

This clone was counted only a few times. The antigen remains unidentified. The CDR3 sequence is 15 residues long. CDR1 is SGHDT, CDR2 YYEEEE, per germline. J was trimmed by 3 bases and V by 3 bases; bases with no gene match: 8. The sample consisted of PBMCs. The J gene is TRBJ2-7, the V gene TRBV5-6, with 8 bases identical to TRBD1. The sequence came from a human donor in good health. The CDR3 DNA follows: TGTGCCAGCAGCTACAGGGGGATAGCCAACTACGAGCAGTACTTC. It encodes CASSYRGIANYEQYF.